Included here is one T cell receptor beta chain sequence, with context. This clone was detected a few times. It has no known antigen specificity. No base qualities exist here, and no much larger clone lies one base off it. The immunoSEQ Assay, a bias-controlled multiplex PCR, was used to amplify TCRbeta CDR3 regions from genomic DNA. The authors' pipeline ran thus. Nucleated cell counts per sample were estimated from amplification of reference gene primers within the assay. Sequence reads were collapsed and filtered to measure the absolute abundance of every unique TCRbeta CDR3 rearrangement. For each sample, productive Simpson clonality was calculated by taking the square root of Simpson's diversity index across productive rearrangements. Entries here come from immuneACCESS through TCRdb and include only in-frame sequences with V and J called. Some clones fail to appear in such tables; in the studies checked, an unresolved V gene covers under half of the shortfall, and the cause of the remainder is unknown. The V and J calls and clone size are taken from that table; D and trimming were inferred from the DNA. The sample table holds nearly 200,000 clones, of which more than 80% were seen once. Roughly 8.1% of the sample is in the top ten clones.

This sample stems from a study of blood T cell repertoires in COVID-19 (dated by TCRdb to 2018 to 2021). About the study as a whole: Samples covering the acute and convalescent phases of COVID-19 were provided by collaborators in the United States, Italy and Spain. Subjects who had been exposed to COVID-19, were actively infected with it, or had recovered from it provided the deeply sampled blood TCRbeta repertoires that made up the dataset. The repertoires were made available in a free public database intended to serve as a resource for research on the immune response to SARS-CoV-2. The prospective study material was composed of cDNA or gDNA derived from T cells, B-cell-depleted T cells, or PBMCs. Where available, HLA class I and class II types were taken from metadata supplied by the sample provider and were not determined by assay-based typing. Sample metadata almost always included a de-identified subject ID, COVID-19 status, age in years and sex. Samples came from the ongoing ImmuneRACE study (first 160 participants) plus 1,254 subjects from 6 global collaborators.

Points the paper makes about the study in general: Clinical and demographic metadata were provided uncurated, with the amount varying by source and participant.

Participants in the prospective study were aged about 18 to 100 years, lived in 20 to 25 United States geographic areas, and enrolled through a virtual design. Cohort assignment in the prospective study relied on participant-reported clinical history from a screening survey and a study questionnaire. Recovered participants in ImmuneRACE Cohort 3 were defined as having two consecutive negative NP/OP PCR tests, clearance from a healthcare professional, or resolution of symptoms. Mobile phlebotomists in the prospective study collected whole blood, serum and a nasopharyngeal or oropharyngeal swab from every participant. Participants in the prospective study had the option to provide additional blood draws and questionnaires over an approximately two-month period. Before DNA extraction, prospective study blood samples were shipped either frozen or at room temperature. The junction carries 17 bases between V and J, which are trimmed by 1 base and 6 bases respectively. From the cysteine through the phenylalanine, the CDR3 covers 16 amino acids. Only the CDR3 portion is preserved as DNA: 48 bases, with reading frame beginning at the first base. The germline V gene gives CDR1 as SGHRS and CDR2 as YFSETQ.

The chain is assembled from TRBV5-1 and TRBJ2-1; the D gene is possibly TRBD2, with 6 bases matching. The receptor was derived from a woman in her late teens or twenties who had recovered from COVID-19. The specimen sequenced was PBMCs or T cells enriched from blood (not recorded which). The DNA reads TGCGCCAGCAGCTTGAGGCAAGCGGAGGGGTCCAATGAGCAGTTCTTC. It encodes CASSLRQAEGSNEQFF.